This T cell receptor (beta chain) was sequenced during a study of T cell changes during pregnancy in multiple sclerosis. The CDR3 has 16 residues. The data were produced by immunoSEQ multiplex PCR, yet TCRdb's version contains in-frame clones alone and is incomplete. The sample shows just under 35,000 clones, roughly 93% of them seen only once. This clonotype originated in a female donor in good health, enrolled as a control in a pregnancy study. Sample: peripheral blood, taken in the second trimester of pregnancy. The chain employs TRBV21-1 and TRBJ2-3; the table's D gene call, TRBD1, was not cross checked with the DNA. TRBV21-1 is classified as a pseudogene. The chain's CDR3 is CASSRNRVIATDTQYF. As DNA, the CDR3 is TGTGCCAGCAGCAGAAACAGGGTGATTGCCACAGATACGCAGTATTTT.